This T cell receptor beta chain was sequenced in a study of blood T cell repertoires in COVID-19. For the study at large: From the United States, Italy and Spain came samples of acute and convalescent COVID-19. PBMCs, B-cell-depleted T cells, or T cells provided the cDNA or gDNA that made up the material.

The germline CDR1 and CDR2 sequences are SGHTA and FQGNSA. The CDR3 runs to 15 residues. V was pared by 1 base and J by 5 bases, with 14 bases between. Original methodology: Amplification of reference gene primers provided the estimated nucleated cell counts. The method was immunoSEQ multiplex PCR; TCRdb's version includes in-frame clones alone and lacks a portion of them. The DNA gave D and trimming, while V, J and clone size come from that table. This table holds 50,000 to 65,000 clones, 65% to 85% found once. Sequencing input: peripheral blood. The clonotype comes from a woman aged 45-59 years with active or convalescent COVID-19. The chain recombines TRBV7-2 with TRBJ1-1, with D unresolved. This CDR3 is CASSLEQTRRTEAFF. The CDR3 region has the DNA TGTGCCAGCAGCTTAGAACAGACTAGGAGAACTGAAGCTTTCTTT.